These 9 T cell receptor beta chains came from one sample sequenced in a study of control samples from healthy donors and cancer patients. Assay used: immunoSEQ multiplex PCR; TCRdb lists only in-frame clones, some missing. The sample shows roughly 170,000 clones, more than 85% of them seen only once. The sample comprised blood. These receptors were obtained from a woman between 40 and 55 years old in good health.

This sequence joins TRBV11-2 and TRBJ2-7, with 7 bases lining up with TRBD2. Germline-derived CDR1 and CDR2 are SGHAT and FQNNGV. Trimming cost V 3 bases and J 4 bases; bases outside gene matches: 6. CDR3 length: 14 amino acids. CDR3 DNA sequence: TGTGCCAGCAGCTTTGGCGGGGGAAATTACGAGCAGTACTTC. Amino acids: CASSFGGGNYEQYF.

The chain carries TRBV5-1 and TRBJ1-6, with TRBD1 as a possible D gene (5 bases). The CDR3 totals 14 residues. Germline lookup yields CDR1 SGHRS and CDR2 YFSETQ. Trimming shortened V by 0 bases and J by 8 bases, and 9 bases separated the two germline ends. This CDR3 is CASSLESRDSPLHF. The CDR3, as DNA: TGCGCCAGCAGCTTGGAATCCAGGGATTCACCCCTCCACTTT.

This chain links TRBV10-3 with TRBJ1-6; perhaps TRBD1 as D (5 bases). CDR1 and CDR2 (germline): ENHRY, SYGVKD. This CDR3 region has 17 residues. The germline V and J ends were trimmed by 0 bases and 7 bases, with 16 bases remaining between them. This CDR3 is CAISESHRGSQNSPLHF. The CDR3 coding sequence is TGTGCCATCAGTGAGTCGCACCGGGGCTCGCAAAATTCACCCCTCCACTTT.

Written as DNA, the CDR3 is TGTGCCAGCAGGAGAGCTAGCGGGGGGGCCTATGAGCAGTTCTTC. As protein: CASRRASGGAYEQFF. The chain joins TRBV7-6 to TRBJ2-1; 12 positions match TRBD2. The CDR3 has 15 residues. The ends lost 6 bases at V and 8 bases at J; junction bases unmatched: 8. The V gene's germline CDR1 is SGHVS and CDR2 FNYEAQ.

The rearrangement uses TRBV27 and TRBJ1-1, with TRBD1 identical over 7 bases. V gave up 4 bases and J gave up 1 base; unmatched junction bases: 12. CDR1 is MNHEY and CDR2 is SMNVEV in the germline V gene (reference sequence). The CDR3 covers 17 residues. CDR3 in amino acids: CASSWTGTGGANTEAFF. CDR3 nucleotides: TGTGCCAGCAGTTGGACAGGCACCGGTGGAGCGAACACTGAAGCTTTCTTT.

The chain uses TRBV9 and TRBJ1-2; 11 positions agree with TRBD1. V lost 4 bases, J lost 3 bases, and 8 bases stayed unmatched. Germline V CDR1 and CDR2: SGDLS, YYNGEE. CDR3 length: 16 residues. DNA of the CDR3: TGTGCCAGCAGCCGTTTCCGGGACAGGGGGGACTATGGCTACACCTTC. Translated, it gives CASSRFRDRGDYGYTF.

The chain has TRBV24-1 and TRBJ2-5; TRBD2 matches at 8 bases. The V segment lost 7 bases and the J segment 1 base; nucleotides outside the gene matches: 16. This CDR3 comprises 18 residues. Germline CDR1 is KGHDR and CDR2 is SFDVKD. CDR3 coding DNA: TGTGCCACCAGATCGGGTGCTGTGGGGACTAGGTCCCAAGAGACCCAGTACTTC. It specifies CATRSGAVGTRSQETQYF.

The chain uses TRBV19 and TRBJ1-5, with D possibly being TRBD1 (5 bases). Between the trimmed V and J ends, which lost 8 bases and 0 bases, there was a span of 14 bases. The CDR3 runs 15 residues. The germline gives CDR1 LNHDA, CDR2 SQIVND (reference sequence). In DNA form, the CDR3 reads TGTGCCAGTCGGACGGGGGACCTTAGCAATCAGCCCCAGCATTTT. Encoded protein: CASRTGDLSNQPQHF.

V is TRBV10-2 and J is TRBJ2-7, with 8 bases that match TRBD2. With V trimmed by 1 base and J by 2 bases, 4 bases remained unmatched. Germline loops: CDR1 WSHSY, CDR2 SAAADI. This CDR3 spans 15 amino acids. The CDR3 sequence is CASSELLAATYEQYF. CDR3 coding DNA: TGCGCCAGCAGTGAGTTACTAGCGGCAACCTACGAGCAGTACTTC.